The text below deals with one T cell receptor beta chain. The antigen is undetermined. To make TCR beta libraries, researchers used iRepertoire HTBI primers and Arm-PCR of CDR3 regions. TCRdb re-called the multiplex PCR reads through MiXCR, storing one row per CDR3 protein. The profile shows about 440,000 distinct CDR3 sequences, about 15% of them singletons. Germline loops: CDR1 MNHEY, CDR2 SMNVEV (reference sequence). Germline trimming cut 5 bases from V and 5 bases from J; bases unmatched to any gene: 9. The CDR3 loop spans 15 amino acids. The sample originates from a study of regulatory T cells in long-lasting Graves disease. At the level of the study: The study enrolled newly diagnosed Graves' patients on antithyroid drugs under 3 months.

Study outcomes and limitations: TRBV28, TRBJ1-2 and TRBJ2-5 emerged as the favored segments in persistent disease.

Sample time point: newly diagnosed GD, antithyroid drugs for less than 3 months. PBMCs were the source of the RNA used for TCR sequencing. In addition, the sample was reused for a study of T cells in Graves' hyperthyroidism and ophthalmopathy. That paper notes: First-round RT-PCR with HTBI primers amplified the TCR CDR3 region.

The chain uses TRBV27 and TRBJ1-5, with TRBD1 matching over 7 bases. Source: peripheral blood mononuclear cells (PBMCs), taken at new diagnosis, from a patient treated with antithyroid drugs. The TCR sequence derives from a woman aged 30 to 39 with Graves disease. CDR3 region: CASSPTGWLDQPQHF. The CDR3 region has the DNA TGTGCCAGCAGTCCGACAGGGTGGTTAGATCAGCCCCAGCATTTT.